The subject of this entry is one T cell receptor beta chain. The antigen is not known. This specimen comes from a study of shared clonotypes between healthy human individuals. Study-level background: Donors had three CD4 naive, three CD4 memory, two CD8 naive and one CD8 memory plate apiece.

Naive CD4+ cells were CD45RA-selected; the remaining cells were memory. This CDR3 contains 15 residues. The germline gives CDR1 MNHEY, CDR2 SMNVEV (reference sequence). V was clipped by 5 bases and J by 2 bases; unmatched bases: 5. Assay runs were performed at deep level. Some clones are missing from TCRdb's copy, which holds only in-frame ones; the method was immunoSEQ multiplex PCR. The sample lists about a million clones; about 75% were seen once. The study's findings and limits: Non-shared clonotypes had lower generation probabilities than those shared by all four donors.

The rearrangement joins TRBV27 to TRBJ2-1; 8 bases are a match to TRBD1. Sequencing was carried out using memory CD4+ T cells sorted from blood. Sample subset: CD45RA-negative fraction. The TCR was taken from a man aged 18-30 years in good health. This CDR3 reads CASSPDRVTYNEQFF. CDR3 nucleotide sequence: TGTGCCAGCAGTCCGGACAGGGTGACCTACAATGAGCAGTTCTTC.